A single sample gave rise to the 23 T cell receptor beta chains below, sequenced in a study of T cells in localized non-small cell lung cancer. Libraries were prepared by immunoSEQ multiplex PCR; TCRdb keeps only in-frame clonotypes and omits some of them. The table shows around 94,000 clones, with over 80% occurring only once. Sequenced material: peripheral blood, taken before any cancer treatment. All receptors come from a man between 40 and 69 years old with stage I squamous cell lung carcinoma.

J is TRBJ1-1 and V is TRBV9; D gene unclear. The germline V gene has CDR1 SGDLS and CDR2 YYNGEE. The CDR3 extends over 15 amino acids. The germline V and J ends were trimmed by 4 bases and 4 bases, with 17 bases remaining between them. The CDR3 loop reads CASSPWTPGSTEAFF. DNA for the CDR3: TGTGCCAGCAGCCCTTGGACCCCCGGCAGCACTGAAGCTTTCTTT. The whole variable domain, filled in from reference TRBV9 and TRBJ1-1, reads DSGVTQTPKHLITATGQRVTLRCSPRSGDLSVYWYQQSLDQGLQFLIQYYNGEERAKGNILERFSAQQFPDLHSELNLSSLELGDSALYFCASSPWTPGSTEAFFGQGTRLTVV.

In this sample, this clone turned up once. The CDR3 sequence: CASSSGTEGYEQYF. CDR3 nucleotides: TGTGCCAGCAGCTCCGGGACGGAGGGATACGAGCAGTACTTC. The chain recombines TRBV7-9 with TRBJ2-7, with D perhaps matching TRBD2 (6 bases). This CDR3 has 14 residues. Trimming removed 4 bases from V and 4 bases from J, with 14 bases in between. The germline V gene encodes CDR1 SEHNR and CDR2 FQNEAQ (reference sequence).

The V call is TRBV5-1, the J call TRBJ2-7, with 8 bases that match TRBD2. Trimming at V came to 4 bases and at J to 1 base, leaving 7 bases not matched to a gene. The CDR3 has 15 residues. Germline lookup yields CDR1 SGHRS and CDR2 YFSETQ. The CDR3 nucleotides read TGCGCCAGCAGCCCTCAGCGGGGGCCGTCCTACGAGCAGTACTTC. Its protein is CASSPQRGPSYEQYF. Using reference TRBV5-1 and TRBJ2-7 for the parts outside the CDR3, the full variable domain is KAGVTQTPRYLIKTRGQQVTLSCSPISGHRSVSWYQQTPGQGLQFLFEYFSETQRNKGNFPGRFSGRQFSNSRSEMNVSTLELGDSALYLCASSPQRGPSYEQYFGPGTRLTVT.

CDR3 nucleotides: TGTGCCAGCAGCTTAGAAGGACTACCCTCAGATACGCAGTATTTT. Its protein product is CASSLEGLPSDTQYF. V is TRBV11-2 and J is TRBJ2-3; TRBD2 might be the D (6 bases). Trimming took off 0 bases at V and 4 bases at J, with 11 bases between the two ends. CDR3 size: 15 residues. The germline CDR1 and CDR2 sequences are SGHAT and FQNNGV.

J is TRBJ1-1 and V is TRBV7-9; unclear D gene. V lost 6 bases and J 4 bases, leaving 6 bases between the germline ends. CDR1 and CDR2 (germline): SEHNR, FQNEAQ (reference sequence). The CDR3 loop spans 11 amino acids. The CDR3 coding sequence is TGTGCCAGCAGGTGGTTCACTGAAGCTTTCTTT. This sequence encodes CASRWFTEAFF. Filled out from reference TRBV7-9 and TRBJ1-1, the complete variable domain reads DTGVSQNPRHKITKRGQNVTFRCDPISEHNRLYWYRQTLGQGPEFLTYFQNEAQLEKSRLLSDRFSAERPKGSFSTLEIQRTEQGDSAMYLCASRWFTEAFFGQGTRLTVV.

The chain is built from TRBV27 and TRBJ2-2, with a possible D match to TRBD2 (6 bases). CDR3 length: 14 residues. Per germline, CDR1 MNHEY and CDR2 SMNVEV (reference sequence). V lost 3 bases and J 3 bases, leaving 8 bases between the germline ends. CDR3 DNA: TGTGCCAGCAGTTTGGGGGAGGACACCGGGGAGCTGTTTTTT. Residues: CASSLGEDTGELFF.

The chain is built from TRBV29-1 and TRBJ2-1; the D gene could be TRBD1 or TRBD2 (5 bases each). The CDR3 spans 12 residues. The germline V gene encodes CDR1 SQVTM and CDR2 ANQGSEA. The CDR3 spells CSHRPLGDEQFF. Here the CDR3 DNA reads TGCAGTCACAGGCCATTGGGGGATGAGCAGTTCTTC.

The chain recombines TRBV28 with TRBJ1-5; 7 bases match TRBD1. V gave up 8 bases and J gave up 4 bases; unmatched junction bases: 2. Germline lookup yields CDR1 MDHEN and CDR2 SYDVKM. The CDR3 totals 12 residues. CDR3 sequence: CASGRGNQPQHF. The CDR3 nucleotides are TGTGCCAGCGGCAGGGGGAATCAGCCCCAGCATTTT. The full variable domain, its missing parts supplied by reference TRBV28 and TRBJ1-5, is DVKVTQSSRYLVKRTGEKVFLECVQDMDHENMFWYRQDPGLGLRLIYFSYDVKMKEKGDIPEGYSVSREKKERFSLILESASTNQTSMYLCASGRGNQPQHFGDGTRLSIL.

The chain joins TRBV27 to TRBJ1-6; D not certain. There are 13 residues in the CDR3. Deletions cut 6 bases from V and 8 bases from J, with 11 bases between. The V gene's germline CDR1 is MNHEY and CDR2 SMNVEV (reference sequence). The CDR3 loop is CASRRVRDSPLHF. The CDR3 DNA reads as TGTGCCAGCAGACGTGTGAGGGATTCACCCCTCCACTTT.

The sample holds a few counts of this clone. The chain combines TRBV7-2 with TRBJ2-4, with 7 bases lining up with TRBD2. The J segment lost 3 bases and the V segment lost 3 bases, leaving 11 bases of the junction unmatched. The V gene's germline CDR1 is SGHTA and CDR2 FQGNSA. CDR3 length equals 17 residues. The CDR3 bases are TGTGCCAGCAGCTTTCTCCGCGGGGGTGAGGGCAAAAACATTCAGTACTTC. Protein sequence: CASSFLRGGEGKNIQYF.

The chain couples TRBV19 to TRBJ1-6, with D possibly TRBD1 on 6 matching bases. The CDR3 consists of 13 residues. Germline values: CDR1 LNHDA, CDR2 SQIVND (reference sequence). The germline V and J ends were trimmed by 7 bases and 8 bases, with 12 bases remaining between them. The DNA for the CDR3 is TGTGCCAGTATCAAGGACAGATATTCACCCCTCCACTTT. This sequence encodes CASIKDRYSPLHF. Combining the CDR3 with reference TRBV19 and TRBJ1-6 gives the whole variable domain DGGITQSPKYLFRKEGQNVTLSCEQNLNHDAMYWYRQDPGQGLRLIYYSQIVNDFQKGDIAEGYSVSREKKESFPLTVTSAQKNPTAFYLCASIKDRYSPLHFGNGTRLTVT.

DNA of the CDR3: TGCGCCAGCAGCTTGGAGCGGGTCGGTAACGAGCAGTACTTC. Translated: CASSLERVGNEQYF. The V call is TRBV5-1, the J call TRBJ2-7; possible D gene TRBD2, 6 bases. V dropped 0 bases and J dropped 5 bases, with 12 bases sitting between them. This CDR3 comprises 14 residues. The V gene's germline CDR1 is SGHRS and CDR2 YFSETQ.

V and J are TRBV2 and TRBJ1-5; maybe TRBD1 (6 bases). V dropped 6 bases and J dropped 1 base, with 13 bases sitting between them. The CDR3 has 15 amino acids. CDR1 and CDR2 from the germline V gene are SNHLY and FYNNEI. The chain's CDR3 is CASSEQGRSNQPQHF. The CDR3 DNA sequence: TGTGCCAGCAGCGAACAGGGAAGGAGCAATCAGCCCCAGCATTTT.

J is TRBJ1-2 and V is TRBV4-3, with D unclear. The CDR3 is 14 amino acids. Trimming pared 0 bases from V and 8 bases from J, leaving 13 bases between. CDR1 LGHNA and CDR2 YSLEER come from the germline V gene. In nucleotides, the CDR3 is TGCGCCAGCAGCCAAGATCCGGAGACGGTGGGCTACACCTTC. The encoded protein is CASSQDPETVGYTF.

The gene calls are TRBV19 and TRBJ2-2; no firm D call. The ends were cut back, 0 bases at V and 7 bases at J, with 15 bases in the middle. Germline V lookup: CDR1 LNHDA, CDR2 SQIVND (reference sequence). The CDR3 runs to 16 residues. This chain's CDR3 is CASSIDGRPGGGELFF. The CDR3 nucleotides are TGTGCCAGTAGTATAGATGGCCGGCCCGGTGGCGGGGAGCTGTTTTTT.

The chain combines TRBV5-1 with TRBJ2-5, with TRBD2 matching 7 bases. The CDR3 runs 14 residues. Germline V lookup: CDR1 SGHRS, CDR2 YFSETQ. The J segment lost 1 base and the V segment lost 4 bases, leaving 4 bases of the junction unmatched. The CDR3 nucleotides are TGCGCCAGCAGCCCGGGCGGGGGCCAAGAGACCCAGTACTTC. It encodes CASSPGGGQETQYF. The full variable domain, its missing parts supplied by reference TRBV5-1 and TRBJ2-5, is KAGVTQTPRYLIKTRGQQVTLSCSPISGHRSVSWYQQTPGQGLQFLFEYFSETQRNKGNFPGRFSGRQFSNSRSEMNVSTLELGDSALYLCASSPGGGQETQYFGPGTRLLVL.

V usage is TRBV7-9 and J usage is TRBJ2-3; TRBD2 matches at 12 bases. The CDR3 loop spans 17 amino acids. Trimming took 5 bases from V and 0 from J; bases not matched to a gene: 6. In germline, CDR1 is SEHNR, CDR2 FQNEAQ (reference sequence). The CDR3 here is CASSRGLAGLSTDTQYF. CDR3 DNA sequence: TGTGCCAGCAGCCGCGGACTAGCGGGGCTGAGCACAGATACGCAGTATTTT.

This clone was seen only a few times. The rearrangement joins TRBV7-7 to TRBJ2-5, with D maybe TRBD1 (6 bases). Trimming stripped 3 bases from V and 2 bases from J, with 7 bases between. The CDR3 covers 13 residues. Germline V lookup: CDR1 SSHAT, CDR2 FNYEAQ (reference sequence). CDR3 loop: CASSFDRQETQYF. The DNA of the CDR3 is TGTGCCAGCAGCTTCGACAGGCAAGAGACCCAGTACTTC.

This clone was seen a single time. The V and J genes are TRBV2 and TRBJ2-1, with unresolved D. CDR3 size: 15 residues. Germline V gives CDR1 SNHLY, CDR2 FYNNEI. V gave up 1 base and J gave up 2 bases, with 9 bases separating them. The CDR3 DNA sequence: TGTGCCAGCAGTGAAGACAAGGGTCCCTACAATGAGCAGTTCTTC. This encodes CASSEDKGPYNEQFF.

J is TRBJ1-2 and V is TRBV5-1, with D possibly matching TRBD1 (5 bases). Germline V lookup: CDR1 SGHRS, CDR2 YFSETQ. V was shortened by 0 bases and J by 4 bases, with 13 bases between the two germline ends. The CDR3 sequence is 15 residues long. This chain's CDR3 is CASSLVGGTSYGYTF. The CDR3 coding sequence is TGCGCCAGCAGCTTGGTGGGGGGAACGAGCTATGGCTACACCTTC.

In DNA, the CDR3 is TGTGCCAGCAGCTTAGTTGGCGCAGGCAATCAGCCCCAGCATTTT. Translation: CASSLVGAGNQPQHF. The chain joins TRBV7-8 to TRBJ1-5; D is unresolved. V was clipped by 1 base and J by 2 bases, with 9 bases between them. CDR3 length: 15 residues. CDR1 SGHVS and CDR2 FQNEAQ come from the germline V gene. Full variable domain (remainder filled in from reference TRBV7-8 and TRBJ1-5): GAGVSQSPRYKVAKRGQDVALRCDPISGHVSLFWYQQALGQGPEFLTYFQNEAQLDKSGLPSDRFFAERPEGSVSTLKIQRTQQEDSAVYLCASSLVGAGNQPQHFGDGTRLSIL.

V usage is TRBV9 and J usage is TRBJ1-1; D is ambiguous. Trimming took off 0 bases at V and 2 bases at J, with 5 bases between the two ends. The germline CDR1 and CDR2 sequences are SGDLS and YYNGEE. CDR3 length: 13 residues. CDR3 sequence reads: CASSVAQNTEAFF. In DNA form, the CDR3 reads TGTGCCAGCAGCGTAGCGCAAAACACTGAAGCTTTCTTT.

The chain combines TRBV6-4 with TRBJ2-5; no clear D. CDR3 length equals 15 residues. Germline CDR1 reads MRHNA; CDR2 reads SNTAGT. V was pared by 0 bases and J by 2 bases, with 10 bases between. The CDR3 is CASSDSGLRQETQYF. The CDR3 DNA is TGTGCCAGCAGTGACTCGGGCTTACGACAAGAGACCCAGTACTTC.